This record looks at one TCR beta chain sequence and its context. This clone appeared a single time. What antigen it recognizes has not been identified. Base qualities are not provided; no much larger clone lies one nucleotide away. Participants in the prospective study were enrolled through a virtual design, were aged about 18 to 100 years, and lived in 24 United States geographic areas. In the prospective study, participants were assigned to cohorts based on the clinical history participants reported in a screening survey and a study questionnaire. Recovered participants in ImmuneRACE Cohort 3 were defined by two consecutive negative NP/OP PCR tests, clearance by a healthcare professional, or resolution of symptoms. In the prospective study, mobile phlebotomists collected whole blood, serum and a nasopharyngeal or oropharyngeal swab from each participant. Additional blood draws and questionnaires over an approximately 2-month period could optionally be provided by prospective study participants. Before DNA extraction, blood samples from the prospective study were shipped at room temperature or frozen.

This record comes from a study of blood T cell repertoires in COVID-19 (TCRdb year 2020). General notes on the study: The collaborator samples originated in the United States, Italy and Spain and spanned the acute and convalescent phases of COVID-19. The prospective study material was composed of cDNA or gDNA derived from T cells, B-cell-depleted T cells, or PBMCs. Deeply sampled blood TCRbeta repertoires from subjects exposed to, actively infected with, or recovered from COVID-19 were included in the dataset. The repertoires were released in a freely available public database intended as a resource for research on the immune response to SARS-CoV-2. The samples were drawn from two sources: the first 160 participants of the ongoing ImmuneRACE study, and 1,200 or so subjects contributed by 6 global collaborators. Nearly every sample came with metadata listing a de-identified subject ID, COVID-19 status, age in years and sex. Where available, HLA class I and class II types were taken from metadata supplied by the sample provider and were not determined by assay-based typing. Here is what the overall study found, with its caveats: The amount of clinical and demographic metadata varied by source and participant and was provided uncurated.

TCRbeta CDR3 regions were amplified from genomic DNA by means of the immunoSEQ Assay, a bias-controlled multiplex PCR. Regarding the original processing steps: Nucleated cell counts per sample were estimated from amplification of reference gene primers within the assay. To quantify the absolute abundance of each unique TCRbeta CDR3 rearrangement, sequence reads were collapsed and filtered. For each sample, productive Simpson clonality was calculated as the square root of Simpson's diversity index across productive rearrangements. TCRdb obtained this table from immuneACCESS and retained in-frame rearrangements with V and J assigned. These tables miss some clones; where compared with another copy, unresolved V genes account for less than half of the shortfall, and the remainder is unexplained. That table gives V, J and clone size, and the DNA gave D and trimming. Within this sample are about 220,000 clones, with over 75% of them counted one time only. The ten top clones hold around 3.4% of the sample.

The germline V gene encodes CDR1 MNHEY and CDR2 SVGAGI. The junction shows trimming of 6 bases on V and 4 bases on J, and the gene matches do not reach 4 bases of it. From the cysteine up to the phenylalanine, the CDR3 has a length of 13 residues. Only CDR3 DNA is held: 39 bases, read in frame from base 1. Sequencing was performed on PBMCs or T cells enriched from blood (not recorded which). This sequence was found in an older woman who had recovered from COVID-19. The V and J genes are TRBV6-5 and TRBJ1-1; 8 junctional bases match TRBD1. The CDR3 sequence is CASRRQGPTEAFF. The DNA sequence reads TGTGCCAGCAGGAGACAGGGGCCCACTGAAGCTTTCTTT.